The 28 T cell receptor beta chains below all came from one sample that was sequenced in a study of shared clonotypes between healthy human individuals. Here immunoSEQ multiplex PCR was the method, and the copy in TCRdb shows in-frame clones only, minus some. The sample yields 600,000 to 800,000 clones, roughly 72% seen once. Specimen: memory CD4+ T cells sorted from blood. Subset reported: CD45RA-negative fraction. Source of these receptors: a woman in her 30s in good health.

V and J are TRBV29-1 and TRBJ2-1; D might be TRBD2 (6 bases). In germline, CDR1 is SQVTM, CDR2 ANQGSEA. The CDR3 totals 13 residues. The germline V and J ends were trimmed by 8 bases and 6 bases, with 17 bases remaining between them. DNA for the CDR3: TGCAGCAAACCCGGGACTGGGAGCAATGAGCAGTTCTTC. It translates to CSKPGTGSNEQFF.

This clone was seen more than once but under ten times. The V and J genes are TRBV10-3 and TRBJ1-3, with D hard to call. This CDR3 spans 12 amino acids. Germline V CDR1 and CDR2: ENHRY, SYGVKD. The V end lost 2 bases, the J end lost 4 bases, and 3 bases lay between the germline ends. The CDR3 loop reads CAISERGNTIYF. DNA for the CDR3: TGTGCCATCAGTGAGCGGGGAAACACCATATATTTT.

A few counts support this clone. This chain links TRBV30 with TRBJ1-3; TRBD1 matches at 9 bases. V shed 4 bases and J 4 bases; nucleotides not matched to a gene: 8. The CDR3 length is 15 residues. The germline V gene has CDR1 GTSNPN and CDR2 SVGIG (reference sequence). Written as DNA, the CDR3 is TGTGCCTGGAACCGGGACAGGGCCGGAGGAAACACCATATATTTT. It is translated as CAWNRDRAGGNTIYF. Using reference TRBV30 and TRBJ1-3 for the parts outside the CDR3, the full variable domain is SQTIHQWPATLVQPVGSPLSLECTVEGTSNPNLYWYRQAAGRGLQLLFYSVGIGQISSEVPQNLSASRPQDRQFILSSKKLLLSDSGFYLCAWNRDRAGGNTIYFGEGSWLTVV.

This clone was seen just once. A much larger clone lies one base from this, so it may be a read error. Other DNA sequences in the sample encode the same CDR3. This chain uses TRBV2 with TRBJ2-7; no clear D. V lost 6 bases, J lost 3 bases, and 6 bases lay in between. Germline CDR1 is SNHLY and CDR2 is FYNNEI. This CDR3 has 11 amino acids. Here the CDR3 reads CASSPSYEQYF. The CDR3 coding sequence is TGTGCCAGCAGCCCTAGCTACGAGCAGTACTTC.

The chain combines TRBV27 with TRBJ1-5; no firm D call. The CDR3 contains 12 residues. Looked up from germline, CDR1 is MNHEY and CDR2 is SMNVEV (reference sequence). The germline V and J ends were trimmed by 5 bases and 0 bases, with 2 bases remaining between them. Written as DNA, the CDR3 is TGTGCCAGCAGTCTTAGCAATCAGCCCCAGCATTTT. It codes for CASSLSNQPQHF.

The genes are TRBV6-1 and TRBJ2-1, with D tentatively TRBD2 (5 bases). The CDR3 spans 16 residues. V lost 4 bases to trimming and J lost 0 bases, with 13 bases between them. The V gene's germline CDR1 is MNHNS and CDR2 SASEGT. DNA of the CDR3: TGTGCCAGCAGTGGGAGGACGGGCAGCTCCTACAATGAGCAGTTCTTC. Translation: CASSGRTGSSYNEQFF.

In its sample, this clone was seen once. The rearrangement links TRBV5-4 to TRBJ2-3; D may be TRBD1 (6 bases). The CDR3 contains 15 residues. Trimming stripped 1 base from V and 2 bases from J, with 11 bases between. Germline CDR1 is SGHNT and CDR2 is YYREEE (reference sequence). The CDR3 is CASSLNRASTDTQYF. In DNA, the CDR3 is TGTGCCAGCAGCTTGAACAGGGCATCCACAGATACGCAGTATTTT.

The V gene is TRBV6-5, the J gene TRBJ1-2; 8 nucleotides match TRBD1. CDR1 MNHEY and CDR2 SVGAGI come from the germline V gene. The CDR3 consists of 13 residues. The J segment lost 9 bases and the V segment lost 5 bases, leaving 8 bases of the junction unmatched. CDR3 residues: CASSMTGVSSYTF. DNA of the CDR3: TGTGCCAGCAGTATGACAGGGGTTAGTAGCTACACCTTC.

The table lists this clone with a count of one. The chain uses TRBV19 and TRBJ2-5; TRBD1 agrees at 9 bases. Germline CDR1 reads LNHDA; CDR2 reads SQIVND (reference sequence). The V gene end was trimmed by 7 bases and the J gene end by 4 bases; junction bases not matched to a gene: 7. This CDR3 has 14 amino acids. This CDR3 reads CASNPTGGTETQYF. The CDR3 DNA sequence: TGTGCCAGTAACCCCACAGGGGGCACAGAGACCCAGTACTTC.

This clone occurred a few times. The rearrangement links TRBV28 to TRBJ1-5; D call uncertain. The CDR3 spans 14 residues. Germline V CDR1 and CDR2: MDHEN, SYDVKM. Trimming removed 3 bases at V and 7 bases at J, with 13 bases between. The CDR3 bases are TGTGCCAGCAGTTTGCCCATCCCGGGGCAGCCCCAGCATTTT. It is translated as CASSLPIPGQPQHF.

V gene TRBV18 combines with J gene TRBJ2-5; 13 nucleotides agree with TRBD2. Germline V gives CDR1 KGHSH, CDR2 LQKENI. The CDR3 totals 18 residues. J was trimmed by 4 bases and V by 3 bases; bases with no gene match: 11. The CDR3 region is CASSPRTSGSGVGETQYF. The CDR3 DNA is TGTGCCAGCTCACCCAGGACTAGCGGGAGCGGGGTTGGAGAGACCCAGTACTTC.

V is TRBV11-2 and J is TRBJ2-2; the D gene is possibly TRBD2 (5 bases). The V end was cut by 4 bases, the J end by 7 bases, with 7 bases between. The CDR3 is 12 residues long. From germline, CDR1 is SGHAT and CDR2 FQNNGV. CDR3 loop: CASSWEIGELFF. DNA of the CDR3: TGTGCCAGCAGCTGGGAGATCGGGGAGCTGTTTTTT.

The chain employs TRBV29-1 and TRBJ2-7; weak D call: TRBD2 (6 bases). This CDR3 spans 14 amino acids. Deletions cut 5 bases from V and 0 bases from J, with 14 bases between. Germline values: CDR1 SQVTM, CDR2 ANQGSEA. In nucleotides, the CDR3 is TGCAGCGTTTCTCGGAGGGGCAACTCCTACGAGCAGTACTTC. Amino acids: CSVSRRGNSYEQYF.

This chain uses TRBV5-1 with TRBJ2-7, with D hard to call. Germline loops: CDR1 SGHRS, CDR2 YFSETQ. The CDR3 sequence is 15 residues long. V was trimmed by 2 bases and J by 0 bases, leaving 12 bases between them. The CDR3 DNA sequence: TGCGCCAGCAGCTTTGAAGTACCGAGCTCCTACGAGCAGTACTTC. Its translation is CASSFEVPSSYEQYF.

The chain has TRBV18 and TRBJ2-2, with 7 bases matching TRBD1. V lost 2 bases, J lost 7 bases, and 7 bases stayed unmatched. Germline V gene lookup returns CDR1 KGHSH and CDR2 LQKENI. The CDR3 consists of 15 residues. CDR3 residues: CASSPGDRSIGELFF. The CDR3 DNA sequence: TGTGCCAGCTCACCAGGGGACAGAAGCATCGGGGAGCTGTTTTTT.

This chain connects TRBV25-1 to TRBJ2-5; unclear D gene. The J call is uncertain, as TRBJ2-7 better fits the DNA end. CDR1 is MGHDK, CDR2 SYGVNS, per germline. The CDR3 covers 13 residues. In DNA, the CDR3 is TGTGCCAGCAGTGAATCGTTGGGCTACGAGCAGTACTTC. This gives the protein CASSESLGYEQYF.

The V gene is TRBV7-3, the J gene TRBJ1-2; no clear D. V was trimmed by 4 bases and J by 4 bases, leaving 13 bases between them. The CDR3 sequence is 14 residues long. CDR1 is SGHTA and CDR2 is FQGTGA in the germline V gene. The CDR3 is CASSSSEVRYGYTF. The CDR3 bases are TGTGCCAGCAGCTCCTCGGAAGTTCGCTATGGCTACACCTTC.

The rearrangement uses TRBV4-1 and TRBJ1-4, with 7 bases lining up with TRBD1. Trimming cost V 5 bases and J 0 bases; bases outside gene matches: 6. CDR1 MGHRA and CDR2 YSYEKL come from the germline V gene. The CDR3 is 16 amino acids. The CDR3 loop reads CASSTPDRATNEKLFF. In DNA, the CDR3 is TGCGCCAGCAGCACACCCGACAGGGCAACTAATGAAAAACTGTTTTTT.

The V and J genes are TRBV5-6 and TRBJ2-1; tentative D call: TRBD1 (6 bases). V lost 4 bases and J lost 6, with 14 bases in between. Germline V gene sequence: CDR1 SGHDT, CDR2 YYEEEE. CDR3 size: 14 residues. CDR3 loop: CASSGQGIRNEQFF. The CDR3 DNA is TGTGCCAGCAGCGGGCAGGGGATCCGCAATGAGCAGTTCTTC. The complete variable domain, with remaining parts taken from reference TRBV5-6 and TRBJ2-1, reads DAGVTQSPTHLIKTRGQQVTLRCSPKSGHDTVSWYQQALGQGPQFIFQYYEEEERQRGNFPDRFSGHQFPNYSSELNVNALLLGDSALYLCASSGQGIRNEQFFGPGTRLTVL.

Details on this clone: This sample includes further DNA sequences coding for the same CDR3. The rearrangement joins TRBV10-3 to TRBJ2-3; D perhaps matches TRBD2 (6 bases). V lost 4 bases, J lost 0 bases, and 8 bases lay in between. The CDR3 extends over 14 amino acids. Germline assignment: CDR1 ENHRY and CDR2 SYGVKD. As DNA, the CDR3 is TGTGCCATCAGTGTTGGAGGGAGCACAGATACGCAGTATTTT. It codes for CAISVGGSTDTQYF.

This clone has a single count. The CDR3 loop is CASTKNQETQYF. The CDR3 DNA sequence: TGTGCCAGCACGAAAAACCAAGAGACCCAGTACTTC. The genes are TRBV28 and TRBJ2-5; no reliable D call. The CDR3 has 12 residues. Per germline, CDR1 MDHEN and CDR2 SYDVKM. Deletions cut 7 bases from V and 0 bases from J, with 6 bases between. The full variable domain, in which reference TRBV28 and TRBJ2-5 provide the parts outside the CDR3, is DVKVTQSSRYLVKRTGEKVFLECVQDMDHENMFWYRQDPGLGLRLIYFSYDVKMKEKGDIPEGYSVSREKKERFSLILESASTNQTSMYLCASTKNQETQYFGPGTRLLVL.

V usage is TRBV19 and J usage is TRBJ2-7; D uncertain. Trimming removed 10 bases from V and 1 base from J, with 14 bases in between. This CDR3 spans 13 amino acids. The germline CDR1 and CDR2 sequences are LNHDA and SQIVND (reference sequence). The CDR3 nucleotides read TGTGCCACCGCAACAACCGGGTCCTACGAGCAGTACTTC. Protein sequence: CATATTGSYEQYF.

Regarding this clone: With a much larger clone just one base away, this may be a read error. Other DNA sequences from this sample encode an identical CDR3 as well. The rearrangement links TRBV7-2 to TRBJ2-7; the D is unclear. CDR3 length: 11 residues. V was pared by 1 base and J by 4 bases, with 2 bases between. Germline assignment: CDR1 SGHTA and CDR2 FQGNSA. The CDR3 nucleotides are TGTGCCAGCAGCTTAGTGTACGAGCAGTACTTC. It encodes CASSLVYEQYF.

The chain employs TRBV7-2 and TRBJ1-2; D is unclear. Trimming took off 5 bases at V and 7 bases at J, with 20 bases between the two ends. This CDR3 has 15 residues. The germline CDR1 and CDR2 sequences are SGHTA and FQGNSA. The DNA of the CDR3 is TGTGCCAGCAGCCTCCGGGAGGTTCCTCGGGGTGGCTACACCTTC. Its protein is CASSLREVPRGGYTF.

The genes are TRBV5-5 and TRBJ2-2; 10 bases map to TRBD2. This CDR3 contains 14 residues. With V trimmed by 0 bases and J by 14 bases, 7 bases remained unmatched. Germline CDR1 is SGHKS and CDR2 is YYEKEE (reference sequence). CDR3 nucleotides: TGTGCCAGCAGCTTGGCCCTAGCGGGAGATCCCCTGTTTTTT. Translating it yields CASSLALAGDPLFF.

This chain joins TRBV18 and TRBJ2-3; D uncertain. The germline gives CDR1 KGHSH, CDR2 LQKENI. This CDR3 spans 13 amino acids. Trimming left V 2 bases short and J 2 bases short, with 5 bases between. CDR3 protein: CASSPNPTDTQYF. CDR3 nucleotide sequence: TGTGCCAGCTCACCAAATCCCACAGATACGCAGTATTTT.

As DNA, the CDR3 is TGTGCCAGCAGAATGGGGGATGAACTGTTTTTT. Its protein is CASRMGDELFF. The V gene is TRBV7-9, the J gene TRBJ1-4, with TRBD1 as a possible D gene (5 bases). Trimming removed 6 bases at V and 12 bases at J, with 11 bases between. CDR3 length equals 11 residues. CDR1 SEHNR and CDR2 FQNEAQ come from the germline V gene (reference sequence).

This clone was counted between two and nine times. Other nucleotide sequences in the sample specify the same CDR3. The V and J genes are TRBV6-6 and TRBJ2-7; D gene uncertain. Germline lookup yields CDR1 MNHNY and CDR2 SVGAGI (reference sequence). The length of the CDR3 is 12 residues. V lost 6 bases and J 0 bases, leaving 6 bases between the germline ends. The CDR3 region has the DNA TGTGCCAGCAGCCCGAGCTCCTACGAGCAGTACTTC. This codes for CASSPSSYEQYF.